This T cell receptor beta chain emerged from a study of blood T cells in healthy people across ages. As for the study in general: Template switching caught about one barcoded beta molecule for each two T cells.

A second PCR, run for about 7 to 11 cycles, used a sample-barcoded 5' primer plus a J-beta primer mix. The yield of each sample was at least 2.5 million CDR3-containing paired-end reads. TCRdb reprocessed the 5' RACE reads with MiXCR, giving one entry per CDR3 protein. The sample has roughly 730,000 distinct CDR3 sequences, 45% to 70% seen once. The individuals who served as donors were healthy Caucasians living in Russia, aged about 6 to 100. The CDR3 is 14 residues long. The germline CDR1 and CDR2 sequences are SGHDT and YYEEEE. The V and J ends lost 6 bases and 7 bases, in that order; junction bases with no gene match: 12.

The TCR originated in a man aged 35 to 55 in good health. The V call is TRBV5-6, the J call TRBJ2-7; 8 positions agree with TRBD1. The sequencing input was blood. Written as DNA, the CDR3 is TGTGCCAGCAACTGGGACAGGCAAGGAGGGGAGCAGTACTTC. Residues: CASNWDRQGGEQYF.